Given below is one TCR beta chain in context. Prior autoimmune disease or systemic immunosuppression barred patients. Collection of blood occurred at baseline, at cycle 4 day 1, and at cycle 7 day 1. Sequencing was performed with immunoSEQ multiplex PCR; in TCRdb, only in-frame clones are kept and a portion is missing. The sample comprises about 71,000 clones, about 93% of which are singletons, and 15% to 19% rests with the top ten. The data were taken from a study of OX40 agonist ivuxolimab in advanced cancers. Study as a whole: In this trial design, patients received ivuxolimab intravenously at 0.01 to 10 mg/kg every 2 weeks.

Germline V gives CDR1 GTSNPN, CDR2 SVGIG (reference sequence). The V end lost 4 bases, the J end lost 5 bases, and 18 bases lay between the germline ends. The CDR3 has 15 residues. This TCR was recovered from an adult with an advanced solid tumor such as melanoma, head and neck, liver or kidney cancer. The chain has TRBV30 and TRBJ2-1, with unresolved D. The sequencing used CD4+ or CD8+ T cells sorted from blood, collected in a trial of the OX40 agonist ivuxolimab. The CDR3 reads CAWTSGGYRDNEQFF. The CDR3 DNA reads TGTGCCTGGACCTCGGGTGGGTACCGGGACAATGAGCAGTTCTTC.